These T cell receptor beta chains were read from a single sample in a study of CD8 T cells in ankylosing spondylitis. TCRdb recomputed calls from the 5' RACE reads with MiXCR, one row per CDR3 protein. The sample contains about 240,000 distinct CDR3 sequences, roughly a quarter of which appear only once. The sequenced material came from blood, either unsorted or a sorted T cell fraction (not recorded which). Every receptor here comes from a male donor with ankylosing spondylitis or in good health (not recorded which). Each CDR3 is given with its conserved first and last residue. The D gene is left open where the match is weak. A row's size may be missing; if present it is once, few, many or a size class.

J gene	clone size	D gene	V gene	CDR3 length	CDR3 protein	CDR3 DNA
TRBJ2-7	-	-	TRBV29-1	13	CSVIPDKAYEQYF	TGCAGCGTTATCCCGGACAAGGCCTACGAGCAGTACTTC
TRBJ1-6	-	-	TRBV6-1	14	CASRKGVGNSPLHF	TGTGCCAGCAGGAAAGGGGTTGGAAATTCACCCCTCCACTTT
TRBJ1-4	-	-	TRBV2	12	CASSSQGEKLFF	TGTGCCAGCAGTTCACAAGGGGAAAAACTGTTTTTT
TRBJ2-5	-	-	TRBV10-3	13	CAISETSEETQYF	TGTGCCATCAGTGAGACTAGTGAAGAGACCCAGTACTTC
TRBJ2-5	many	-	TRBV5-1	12	CASRQGGETQYF	TGCGCCAGCAGACAGGGAGGAGAGACCCAGTACTTC
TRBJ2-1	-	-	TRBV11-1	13	CASRLASYNEQFF	TGTGCCAGCAGACTAGCCTCCTACAATGAGCAGTTCTTC
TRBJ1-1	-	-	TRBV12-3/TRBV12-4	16	CASSFGRVGMNTEAFF	TGTGCCAGCAGTTTCGGCAGGGTCGGGATGAACACTGAAGCTTTCTTT
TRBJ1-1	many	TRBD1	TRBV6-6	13	CASSHQQGTEAFF	TGTGCCAGCAGTCATCAACAGGGGACTGAAGCTTTCTTT
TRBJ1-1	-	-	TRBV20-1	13	CSAKRGGNTEAFF	TGCAGTGCGAAGAGGGGCGGGAACACTGAAGCTTTCTTT
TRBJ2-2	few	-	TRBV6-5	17	CASSYELGQTNTGELFF	TGTGCCAGCAGTTACGAGTTAGGACAGACGAACACCGGGGAGCTGTTTTTT
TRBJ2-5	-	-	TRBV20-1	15	CSARPRALGAETQYF	TGCAGTGCTAGACCCCGGGCCCTGGGGGCAGAGACCCAGTACTTC
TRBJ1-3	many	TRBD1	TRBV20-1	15	CSASAQGVHGNTIYF	TGCAGTGCTAGTGCTCAGGGGGTCCATGGAAACACCATATATTTT
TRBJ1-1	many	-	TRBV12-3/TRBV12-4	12	CASSLRRERAFF	TGTGCCAGCAGTTTAAGGAGGGAGCGGGCTTTCTTT
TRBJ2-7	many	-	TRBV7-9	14	CASTQRGYQSEQYF	TGTGCCAGCACCCAACGGGGGTATCAGTCCGAGCAGTACTTC
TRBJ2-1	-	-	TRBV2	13	CASRRGAGSEQFF	TGTGCCAGCAGAAGGGGTGCGGGGTCTGAGCAGTTCTTC
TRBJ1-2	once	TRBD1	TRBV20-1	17	CSARDTFRDRGDYGYTF	TGCAGTGCTAGAGATACCTTCCGGGACAGGGGTGACTATGGCTACACCTTC
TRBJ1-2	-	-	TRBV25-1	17	CASSDERGSHSNYGYTF	TGTGCCAGCAGTGATGAAAGGGGCTCACATTCTAACTATGGCTACACCTTC
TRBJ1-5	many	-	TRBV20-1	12	CSASDGMGPQHF	TGCAGTGCTAGTGACGGGATGGGGCCCCAGCATTTT
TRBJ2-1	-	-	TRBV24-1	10	CATVSHEQFF	TGTGCCACCGTGAGTCATGAGCAGTTCTTC
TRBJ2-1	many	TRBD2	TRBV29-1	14	CTGLNSGGGNEQFF	TGCACCGGTTTAAATAGCGGGGGGGGCAATGAGCAGTTCTTC
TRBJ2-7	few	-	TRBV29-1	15	CSVEGDTTGPSEQYF	TGCAGCGTTGAAGGGGACACCACAGGGCCTAGCGAGCAGTACTTC
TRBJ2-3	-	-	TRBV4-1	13	CASSQPGLDTQYF	TGCGCCAGCAGCCAGCCGGGACTTGATACGCAGTATTTT
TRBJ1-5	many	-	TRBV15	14	CATAWGSVNQPQHF	TGTGCCACCGCTTGGGGGTCGGTTAATCAGCCCCAGCATTTT
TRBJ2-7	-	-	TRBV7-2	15	CASSPEVSGPYEQYF	TGTGCCAGCAGCCCCGAGGTTAGCGGCCCCTACGAGCAGTACTTC
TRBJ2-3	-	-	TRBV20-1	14	CSAPETSVLDTQYF	TGCAGTGCTCCTGAGACTAGTGTTTTAGATACGCAGTATTTT
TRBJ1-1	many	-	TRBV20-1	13	CSARRDLNTEAFF	TGCAGTGCTAGACGCGATCTGAACACTGAAGCTTTCTTT
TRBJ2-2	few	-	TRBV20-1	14	CSAGRTGGGGELFF	TGCAGTGCTGGACGAACAGGGGGGGGCGGGGAGCTGTTTTTT
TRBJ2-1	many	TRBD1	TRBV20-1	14	CSADLGQGELEQFF	TGCAGTGCCGACCTGGGACAGGGAGAACTTGAGCAGTTCTTC
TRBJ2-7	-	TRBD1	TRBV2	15	CASRGRTGRDYEQYF	TGTGCCAGCAGGGGCCGGACAGGCCGAGATTACGAGCAGTACTTC
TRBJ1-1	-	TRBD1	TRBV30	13	CAWSGAGGTEAFF	TGTGCCTGGAGTGGAGCAGGGGGCACTGAAGCTTTCTTT
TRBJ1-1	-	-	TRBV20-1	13	CSASDRLVTEAFF	TGCAGTGCTAGTGACCGTCTGGTAACTGAAGCTTTCTTT
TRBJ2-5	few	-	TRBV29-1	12	CSVESRAETQYF	TGCAGCGTTGAATCGAGAGCGGAGACCCAGTACTTC
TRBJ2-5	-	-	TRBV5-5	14	CASSLVPAQETQYF	TGTGCCAGCAGCTTGGTACCGGCTCAAGAGACCCAGTACTTC
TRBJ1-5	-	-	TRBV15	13	CATSREGFQPQHF	TGTGCCACCAGCAGAGAAGGATTCCAGCCCCAGCATTTT
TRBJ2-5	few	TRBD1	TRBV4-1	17	CASSQAAAGGTQRTQYF	TGCGCCAGCAGCCAAGCCGCAGCAGGGGGAACTCAGAGGACCCAGTACTTC
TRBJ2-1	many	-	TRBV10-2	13	CASSRLVRDEQFF	TGCGCCAGCAGCCGACTAGTACGCGATGAGCAGTTCTTC
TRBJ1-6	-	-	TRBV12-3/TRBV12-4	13	CASSLSSLGSLHF	TGTGCCAGCAGTTTGAGTTCCCTCGGTTCCCTCCACTTT
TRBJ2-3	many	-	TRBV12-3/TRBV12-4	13	CASSLAEGGTQYF	TGTGCCAGCAGTTTAGCCGAAGGGGGGACGCAGTATTTT
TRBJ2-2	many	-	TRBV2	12	CATGRRRGELFF	TGTGCGACGGGAAGACGGCGCGGGGAGCTGTTTTTT
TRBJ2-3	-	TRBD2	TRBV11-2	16	CASSTQAGGPGDTQYF	TGTGCCAGCAGTACACAGGCGGGGGGGCCGGGAGATACGCAGTATTTT
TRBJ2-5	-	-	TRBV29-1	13	CSVVGGRIETQYF	TGCAGCGTCGTGGGGGGGCGCATTGAGACCCAGTACTTC
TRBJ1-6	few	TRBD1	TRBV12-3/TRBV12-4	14	CASSPGTDNSPLHF	TGTGCCAGCAGTCCCGGGACAGATAATTCACCCCTCCACTTT
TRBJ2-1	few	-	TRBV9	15	CASSVHPLGPNEQFF	TGTGCCAGCAGCGTTCACCCCCTGGGGCCCAATGAGCAGTTCTTC
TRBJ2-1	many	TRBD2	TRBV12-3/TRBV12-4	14	CASTWTSGGPEQFF	TGTGCCAGCACGTGGACTAGCGGGGGGCCGGAGCAGTTCTTC
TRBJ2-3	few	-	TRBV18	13	CASSPAGEDTQYF	TGTGCCAGCTCACCGGCAGGCGAGGATACGCAGTATTTT
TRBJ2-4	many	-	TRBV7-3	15	CASSLTGEGGDIQYF	TGTGCCAGCAGCTTAACAGGAGAGGGGGGGGACATTCAGTACTTC
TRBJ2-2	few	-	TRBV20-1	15	CSAHPRTQGTGELFF	TGCAGTGCCCACCCCCGGACCCAGGGTACCGGGGAGCTGTTTTTT